The 26 T cell receptor beta chains listed next were all sequenced from one sample in a study of blood T cell repertoires in COVID-19. Assay: immunoSEQ multiplex PCR; the TCRdb copy retains only in-frame clones and omits some. The repertoire holds about 100,000 clones, with about 90% as singletons. The source material was peripheral blood. These receptors all come from a man aged 25 to 40 in a cohort sampled during active COVID-19.

J is TRBJ2-3 and V is TRBV24-1, with a weak D call TRBD2 (6 bases). V lost 6 bases and J lost 4, with 16 bases in between. Looked up from germline, CDR1 is KGHDR and CDR2 is SFDVKD. CDR3 size: 15 residues. The CDR3 DNA is TGTGCCACCAGTCAGAGGGCGGGGACCGCAGATACGCAGTATTTT. Amino acids: CATSQRAGTADTQYF.

The chain uses TRBV5-1 and TRBJ2-3; perhaps TRBD2 as D (6 bases). In germline, CDR1 is SGHRS, CDR2 YFSETQ. The CDR3 consists of 13 residues. V lost 4 bases and J 1 base, leaving 7 bases between the germline ends. CDR3 amino acids: CASSPGGTDTQYF. Written as DNA, the CDR3 is TGCGCCAGCAGCCCGGGGGGCACAGATACGCAGTATTTT.

The CDR3 DNA is TGCAGCGTTGATGGCGACACCGGGCGATGGGGGCAGCCGGCAGATACGCAGTATTTT. Translating it yields CSVDGDTGRWGQPADTQYF. The V gene is TRBV29-1, the J gene TRBJ2-3; weak D call: TRBD1 (6 bases). Between the trimmed V and J ends, which lost 3 bases and 4 bases, there was a span of 29 bases. This CDR3 is built from 19 residues. Germline-derived CDR1 and CDR2 are SQVTM and ANQGSEA.

The chain links TRBV2 to TRBJ2-7, with TRBD1 as a possible D gene (6 bases). Trimming stripped 8 bases from V and 5 bases from J, with 16 bases between. CDR1 SNHLY and CDR2 FYNNEI come from the germline V gene. The length of the CDR3 is 13 residues. The CDR3 region has the DNA TGTGCCAGCCAACGACAGGAACGGGACGAGCAGTACTTC. Translating gives CASQRQERDEQYF.

The chain employs TRBV5-1 and TRBJ2-1; the match to TRBD1 covers 11 bases. CDR1 is SGHRS, CDR2 YFSETQ, per germline. This CDR3 has 15 amino acids. V trimming: 0 bases; J trimming: 9 bases; junction bases outside the gene matches: 5. The CDR3 reads CASSLAGTGGGEQFF. The DNA for the CDR3 is TGCGCCAGCAGCTTGGCCGGGACAGGGGGAGGTGAGCAGTTCTTC. Variable domain in full (rest from reference TRBV5-1 and TRBJ2-1): KAGVTQTPRYLIKTRGQQVTLSCSPISGHRSVSWYQQTPGQGLQFLFEYFSETQRNKGNFPGRFSGRQFSNSRSEMNVSTLELGDSALYLCASSLAGTGGGEQFFGPGTRLTVL.

The rearrangement joins TRBV28 to TRBJ2-1; the match to TRBD2 covers 13 bases. This CDR3 has 16 amino acids. Per the germline V gene, CDR1 is MDHEN and CDR2 is SYDVKM. The trim removed 5 bases at V and 6 bases at J, leaving 7 bases unmatched. The CDR3 reads CASSPWTSGGRNEQFF. CDR3 nucleotide sequence: TGTGCCAGCAGTCCGTGGACTAGCGGGGGCCGCAATGAGCAGTTCTTC.

This chain's CDR3 is CASSTDLAGPEQFF. DNA of the CDR3: TGTGCCAGCAGCACCGACCTAGCGGGGCCAGAGCAGTTCTTC. The chain has TRBV7-9 and TRBJ2-1; 9 positions agree with TRBD2. CDR1 and CDR2 from the germline V gene are SEHNR and FQNEAQ (reference sequence). The CDR3 length is 14 residues. V trimming: 5 bases; J trimming: 10 bases; junction bases outside the gene matches: 9.

V gene TRBV4-1 combines with J gene TRBJ1-5, with D possibly matching TRBD1 (6 bases). This CDR3 comprises 16 residues. From germline, CDR1 is MGHRA and CDR2 YSYEKL. Trimming stripped 1 base from V and 2 bases from J, with 12 bases between. As DNA, the CDR3 is TGCGCCAGCAGCCAAGGTGGGACACAGGGCAATCAGCCCCAGCATTTT. Protein sequence: CASSQGGTQGNQPQHF.

The genes are TRBV18 and TRBJ2-3, with 8 bases identical to TRBD2. The CDR3 is 12 residues long. Trimming removed 6 bases from V and 4 bases from J; junction bases left unmatched: 0. Per germline, CDR1 KGHSH and CDR2 LQKENI. CDR3 amino acids: CASSGLADTQYF. The CDR3 nucleotides are TGTGCCAGCTCGGGACTAGCAGATACGCAGTATTTT.

This chain joins TRBV27 and TRBJ2-1, with a possible D match to TRBD1 (5 bases). The CDR3 is made up of 15 amino acids. Germline V CDR1 and CDR2: MNHEY, SMNVEV (reference sequence). V lost 6 bases to trimming and J lost 8 bases, with 20 bases between them. The CDR3 loop is CASSFTTGRRDEQFF. DNA for the CDR3: TGTGCCAGCAGCTTTACTACAGGCCGTCGGGATGAGCAGTTCTTC.

The chain joins TRBV2 to TRBJ1-4; D may be TRBD1 (6 bases). V gave up 6 bases and J gave up 4 bases, with 18 bases separating them. This CDR3 is built from 16 residues. The germline V gene encodes CDR1 SNHLY and CDR2 FYNNEI. CDR3 sequence reads: CASSRWGGEVNEKLFF. The CDR3 nucleotides are TGTGCCAGCAGCCGGTGGGGGGGCGAGGTTAATGAAAAACTGTTTTTT.

This clone came up a few times. The chain uses TRBV19 and TRBJ1-1; a possible D gene is TRBD1 (6 bases). Germline-derived CDR1 and CDR2 are LNHDA and SQIVND (reference sequence). Trimming pared 4 bases from V and 1 base from J, leaving 7 bases between. This CDR3 has 13 amino acids. The CDR3 DNA reads TGTGCCAGTAGTAGGGACACGAACACTGAAGCTTTCTTT. It is translated as CASSRDTNTEAFF.

The J gene is TRBJ2-5, the V gene TRBV6-1, with 8 bases that match TRBD2. Germline V gene lookup returns CDR1 MNHNS and CDR2 SASEGT. This CDR3 is built from 13 residues. V was pared by 8 bases and J by 2 bases, with 4 bases of the junction left unmatched. DNA of the CDR3: TGTGCCAGCGCGGGGGGCTTACAAGAGACCCAGTACTTC. Encoded protein: CASAGGLQETQYF.

CDR3 sequence (DNA): TGCGCCAGCAGCGCGGGGGGGCCGAGCACCGGGGAGCTGTTTTTT. Protein sequence: CASSAGGPSTGELFF. The chain is built from TRBV10-2 and TRBJ2-2; 9 nucleotides align to TRBD2. Germline CDR1 is WSHSY and CDR2 is SAAADI. CDR3 length: 15 amino acids. Trimming cost V 6 bases and J 4 bases; bases outside gene matches: 6.

This chain connects TRBV28 to TRBJ2-3; D is possibly TRBD2 (7 bases). Trimming cost V 8 bases and J 5 bases, with 14 bases left between them. Germline CDR1 reads MDHEN; CDR2 reads SYDVKM. CDR3 size: 13 residues. In DNA form, the CDR3 reads TGTGCCAGCTATAAGGGGGGGTTAGATACGCAGTATTTT. Amino acid sequence: CASYKGGLDTQYF. The full variable domain, its missing parts supplied by reference TRBV28 and TRBJ2-3, is DVKVTQSSRYLVKRTGEKVFLECVQDMDHENMFWYRQDPGLGLRLIYFSYDVKMKEKGDIPEGYSVSREKKERFSLILESASTNQTSMYLCASYKGGLDTQYFGPGTRLTVL.

The rearrangement joins TRBV30 to TRBJ1-6; possible D gene TRBD1, 5 bases. This CDR3 region has 12 residues. Germline V gene data show CDR1 as GTSNPN and CDR2 as SVGIG (reference sequence). V lost 4 bases and J lost 5, with 6 bases in between. The CDR3 DNA sequence: TGTGCCTGGAACAGGAATAATTCACCCCTCCACTTT. Translation: CAWNRNNSPLHF.

The gene calls are TRBV7-8 and TRBJ1-5; TRBD1 matches at 9 bases. The V gene end was trimmed by 5 bases and the J gene end by 7 bases; junction bases not matched to a gene: 6. Germline V gene sequence: CDR1 SGHVS, CDR2 FQNEAQ. The CDR3 consists of 14 residues. The CDR3 region has the DNA TGTGCCAGCAGCCCTGGGACAGGGCAACAGCCCCAGCATTTT. As protein: CASSPGTGQQPQHF. Looking up the rest from reference TRBV7-8 and TRBJ1-5 gives the full variable domain: GAGVSQSPRYKVAKRGQDVALRCDPISGHVSLFWYQQALGQGPEFLTYFQNEAQLDKSGLPSDRFFAERPEGSVSTLKIQRTQQEDSAVYLCASSPGTGQQPQHFGDGTRLSIL.

This clone appeared a few times. J is TRBJ2-7 and V is TRBV12-3 or TRBV12-4; 9 nucleotides line up with TRBD2. The CDR3 has 13 residues. The J segment lost 6 bases and the V segment lost 6 bases, leaving 6 bases of the junction unmatched. CDR3 sequence (DNA): TGTGCCAGCAGAACCGGGACTAGCTCCGAGCAGTACTTC. Protein sequence: CASRTGTSSEQYF.

With regard to this clone: Other DNA sequences in the same sample also yield this CDR3. The gene calls are TRBV7-8 and TRBJ1-5; TRBD1 agrees at 7 bases. This CDR3 is 15 amino acids long. With 5 bases clipped from V and 3 bases from J, the junction kept 7 bases outside the gene matches. Germline V gene sequence: CDR1 SGHVS, CDR2 FQNEAQ. CDR3 sequence: CASSPGTAPNQPQHF. Written as DNA, the CDR3 is TGTGCCAGCAGCCCCGGGACAGCACCCAATCAGCCCCAGCATTTT.

This chain joins TRBV15 and TRBJ2-7; tentatively, D is TRBD1 (6 bases). This CDR3 region has 16 residues. The V end was cut by 0 bases, the J end by 4 bases, with 16 bases between. Germline assignment: CDR1 LNHNV and CDR2 YYDKDF (reference sequence). CDR3 nucleotide sequence: TGTGCCACCAGCAGAGAGCTCAACAGGGCTACGTACGAGCAGTACTTC. Translating gives CATSRELNRATYEQYF.

The chain joins TRBV18 to TRBJ2-2, with D unresolved. The CDR3 consists of 15 residues. Germline CDR1 and CDR2: KGHSH and LQKENI. Deletions cut 3 bases from V and 1 base from J, with 9 bases between. CDR3 sequence: CASSPGQENTGELFF. CDR3 sequence (DNA): TGTGCCAGCTCACCGGGTCAGGAGAACACCGGGGAGCTGTTTTTT.

This chain joins TRBV5-4 and TRBJ1-3; 7 nucleotides line up with TRBD1. The CDR3 is 14 amino acids. The V gene end was trimmed by 4 bases and the J gene end by 7 bases; junction bases not matched to a gene: 8. Germline V gene sequence: CDR1 SGHNT, CDR2 YYREEE (reference sequence). This CDR3 is CASSHTGAKNTIYF. CDR3 bases: TGTGCCAGCAGCCACACAGGGGCCAAGAACACCATATATTTT.

The chain carries TRBV28 and TRBJ2-7, with TRBD1 identical over 8 bases. V gave up 6 bases and J gave up 5 bases; unmatched junction bases: 15. This CDR3 has 16 amino acids. The germline V gene has CDR1 MDHEN and CDR2 SYDVKM. The CDR3 region has the DNA TGTGCCAGCAGCCCGTGGGTGAGCGACAGGGGTCACGAGCAGTACTTC. This codes for CASSPWVSDRGHEQYF.

This chain joins TRBV6-5 and TRBJ2-7, with 11 bases that match TRBD2. This CDR3 spans 16 amino acids. The V gene's germline CDR1 is MNHEY and CDR2 SVGAGI. The V and J ends lost 4 bases and 7 bases, in that order; junction bases with no gene match: 12. CDR3 loop: CASSSLTSGAAWEQYF. DNA for the CDR3: TGTGCCAGCAGTTCCTTGACTAGCGGGGCTGCCTGGGAGCAGTACTTC.

The rearrangement links TRBV2 to TRBJ2-7, with 8 bases fitting TRBD1. The trim removed 6 bases at V and 6 bases at J, leaving 4 bases unmatched. CDR1 and CDR2 from the germline V gene are SNHLY and FYNNEI. There are 12 residues in the CDR3. The CDR3 DNA reads TGTGCCAGCAGCTTGACAGGGGCCGAGCAGTACTTC. Translated: CASSLTGAEQYF.

V and J are TRBV25-1 and TRBJ2-1, with a possible D match to TRBD2 (7 bases). The CDR3 is 16 amino acids. V lost 6 bases and J lost 4, with 19 bases in between. CDR1 and CDR2 (germline): MGHDK, SYGVNS. The CDR3 DNA sequence: TGTGCCAGCAGCCAGTTTTCGGGGGGCAGGTACAATGAGCAGTTCTTC. Protein: CASSQFSGGRYNEQFF.